These T cell receptor beta chains were read from a single sample in a study of early T cells in non-severe SARS-CoV-2 infection. MiXCR, applied by TCRdb to the 5' RACE reads, yields one record per CDR3 protein. Altogether roughly 54,000 distinct CDR3 sequences are present, 10% to 15% being singletons, with the ten largest covering less than 6%. Sample: whole blood. The source is an adult who was a healthcare worker with PCR-confirmed SARS-CoV-2 infection or an uninfected control (not recorded which). Both conserved end residues are part of each CDR3. The D gene is left open where the match is weak. The size of a clone is reported for some rows only, either as once, few or many, or as a class for expanded clones.

TRBD1	TRBJ1-1	many	TRBV2	TGTGCCAGCAGACGTTATACCGGGACAGGGGACACTGAAGCTTTCTTT	CASRRYTGTGDTEAFF
NA	TRBJ1-4	NA	TRBV29-1	TGCAGCGTTCAGACAGGCGCCAATGAAAAACTGTTTTTT	CSVQTGANEKLFF
NA	TRBJ2-1	few	TRBV21-1	TGTGCCAGCAGAAGAACGGGACTAGCGGGGACTAACAATGAGCAGTTCTTC	CASRRTGLAGTNNEQFF
NA	TRBJ1-1	few	TRBV7-2	TGTGCCAGCAGCTTGAGGGGGGCGAACACTGAAGCTTTCTTT	CASSLRGANTEAFF
TRBD1	TRBJ2-1	few	TRBV4-1	TGCGCCAGCAGCTTAACCGGGACAGGGTTAAATGAGCAGTTCTTC	CASSLTGTGLNEQFF
NA	TRBJ1-6	NA	TRBV20-1	TGCAGTGCTAGAGACATCACCTCAGCGGGGATATTTCGATCACCCCTCCACTTT	CSARDITSAGIFRSPLHF
NA	TRBJ2-1	NA	TRBV12-3/TRBV12-4	TGTGCCAGCAGTTTATCGTACGGAAACAATGAGCAGTTCTTC	CASSLSYGNNEQFF
NA	TRBJ1-4	NA	TRBV20-1	TGCAGTGCCTGGACGGCTGAAAAACTGTTTTTT	CSAWTAEKLFF
NA	TRBJ2-2	many	TRBV9	TGTGCCAGCGGGAAGAACACCGGGGAGCTGTTTTTT	CASGKNTGELFF
TRBD1	TRBJ2-6	NA	TRBV7-9	TGTGCCACAGACAGGGGCCTATCTGGGGCCAACGTCCTGACTTTC	CATDRGLSGANVLTF
NA	TRBJ2-4	NA	TRBV20-1	TGCAGTGCTATTGGACTGGCCACAAACATTCAGTACTTC	CSAIGLATNIQYF
NA	TRBJ1-3	few	TRBV9	TGTGCCAGCAGCGTGATGCGACAGGGAAACACCATATATTTT	CASSVMRQGNTIYF
TRBD2	TRBJ2-6	few	TRBV28	TGTGCCAGCAGTCCACTAGCGGGAGATGCCAACGTCCTGACTTTC	CASSPLAGDANVLTF
NA	TRBJ1-6	NA	TRBV6-1	TGTGCCAGCTTAGTCGGAGCTGGCGACTCACCCCTCCACTTT	CASLVGAGDSPLHF
NA	TRBJ1-3	few	TRBV6-5	TGTGCCAGCAGGTCATCTGGAAACACCATATATTTT	CASRSSGNTIYF
NA	TRBJ1-5	many	TRBV7-9	TGTGCCAGCAGCTTATCAAGTCAGCCCCAGCATTTT	CASSLSSQPQHF
TRBD1	TRBJ1-2	many	TRBV28	TGTGCCAGCAGTTTGAGAGGTGGACAGGGAAACTATGGCTACACCTTC	CASSLRGGQGNYGYTF